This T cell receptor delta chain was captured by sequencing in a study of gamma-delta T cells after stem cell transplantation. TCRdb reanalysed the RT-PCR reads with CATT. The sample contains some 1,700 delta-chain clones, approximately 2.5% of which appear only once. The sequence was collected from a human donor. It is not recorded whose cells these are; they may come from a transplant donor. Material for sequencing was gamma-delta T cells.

The CDR3 nucleotides read TGTGCCTGTGACCACGTACTGGGGGATACTACCAAAACGTACACCGATAAACTCATCTTT. Its protein product is CACDHVLGDTTKTYTDKLIF. The rearrangement joins TRDV2 to TRDJ1; 12 bases line up with TRDD3. The CDR3 totals 20 residues. The ends lost 3 bases at V and 0 bases at J; junction bases unmatched: 16. Per the germline V gene, CDR1 is GEAIGNYY and CDR2 is EKD.